The 25 T cell receptor beta chains reported below all come from one sample, sequenced in a study of PD-1 blockade in classical Hodgkin lymphoma (dated by TCRdb to 2020 to 2021). The library was built by means of the immunoSEQ multiplex PCR assay. TCRdb re-hosts the immuneACCESS table, in-frame sequences only. Its copies lack some clones; in the studies checked, an unresolved V gene accounts for under half of them, and the cause for the rest is not known. The sample profile shows roughly 50,000 clones; 81% of them were found once. Of the sample, 15% to 20% is held by the ten largest clones. The sample's time point, from its label and the paper: cycle 1 day 1 (C1D1), immediately before nivolumab initiation. All trial patients had relapsed after autologous stem cell transplantation, with cohorts A, B and C differing in prior brentuximab vedotin exposure. The source was peripheral blood mononuclear cells (PBMCs), collected at baseline. The origin of the receptors is a human donor with classical Hodgkin lymphoma.

This clone was observed a few times. The chain recombines TRBV19 with TRBJ1-2, with 7 bases fitting TRBD1. Trimming cost V 1 base and J 4 bases; bases outside gene matches: 6. Germline values: CDR1 LNHDA, CDR2 SQIVND (reference sequence). The CDR3 is 15 amino acids. The CDR3 sequence is CASSIATGQLYGYTF. CDR3 DNA sequence: TGTGCCAGTAGTATAGCTACGGGACAGCTCTATGGCTACACCTTC.

This clone occurred once. V is TRBV28 and J is TRBJ1-5; D is possibly TRBD1 (6 bases). Germline V gene lookup returns CDR1 MDHEN and CDR2 SYDVKM. V was shortened by 0 bases and J by 11 bases, with 20 bases between the two germline ends. This CDR3 is built from 16 residues. This chain's CDR3 is CASSLWRGPQEGAQHF. The CDR3 bases are TGTGCCAGCAGTTTATGGAGGGGTCCCCAAGAGGGGGCCCAGCATTTT.

The V gene is TRBV19, the J gene TRBJ2-7, with 7 positions matching TRBD1. CDR3 length equals 14 residues. V trimming: 3 bases; J trimming: 7 bases; junction bases outside the gene matches: 9. Germline assignment: CDR1 LNHDA and CDR2 SQIVND (reference sequence). The CDR3 DNA follows: TGTGCCAGTAGTATTTCTCAGGGGGTCGGGGAGCAGTACGTC. This encodes CASSISQGVGEQYV.

The gene calls are TRBV11-3 and TRBJ2-5; D might be TRBD1 (5 bases). The CDR3 consists of 16 residues. Per the germline V gene, CDR1 is SGHNT and CDR2 is YENEEA. Trimming took 4 bases from V and 5 from J, leaving 20 bases between them. In DNA, the CDR3 is TGTGCCAGCAGCTCTCCCCCTAGGGGCTTTCGGGAGACCCAGTACTTC. This codes for CASSSPPRGFRETQYF.

The chain joins TRBV6-1 to TRBJ1-1; tentative D call: TRBD1 (5 bases). V was trimmed by 6 bases and J by 1 base, leaving 6 bases between them. Germline V gene lookup returns CDR1 MNHNS and CDR2 SASEGT. The CDR3 extends over 12 amino acids. CDR3 sequence (DNA): TGTGCCAGCAGGACAGCGAACACTGAAGCTTTCTTT. Amino acid sequence: CASRTANTEAFF.

The CDR3 spells CASSRGTRANPGGTDTQYF. The DNA for the CDR3 is TGTGCCAGCAGCAGAGGGACAAGGGCCAACCCAGGGGGGACAGATACGCAGTATTTT. The chain uses TRBV21-1 and TRBJ2-3; the table's D call of TRBD1 was not tested on the DNA. TRBV21-1 is shown as a pseudogene. The CDR3 has 19 amino acids.

The rearrangement joins TRBV18 to TRBJ1-1, with 8 bases aligning to TRBD1. The trim removed 2 bases at V and 4 bases at J, leaving 3 bases unmatched. The CDR3 length is 14 residues. CDR1 KGHSH and CDR2 LQKENI come from the germline V gene. CDR3 loop: CASSPADRGTEAFF. CDR3 nucleotide sequence: TGTGCCAGCTCACCAGCCGACAGGGGCACTGAAGCTTTCTTT.

This clone has just a few counts. The genes are TRBV2 and TRBJ2-3, with unresolved D. Per the germline V gene, CDR1 is SNHLY and CDR2 is FYNNEI. The CDR3 is 15 amino acids. V lost 2 bases, J lost 5 bases, and 14 bases lay in between. CDR3 in amino acids: CASSERSPIIDTQYF. CDR3 DNA sequence: TGTGCCAGCAGTGAAAGGAGCCCCATTATAGATACGCAGTATTTT. Full variable domain (remainder filled in from reference TRBV2 and TRBJ2-3): EPEVTQTPSHQVTQMGQEVILRCVPISNHLYFYWYRQILGQKVEFLVSFYNNEISEKSEIFDDQFSVERPDGSNFTLKIRSTKLEDSAMYFCASSERSPIIDTQYFGPGTRLTVL.

J is TRBJ2-3 and V is TRBV30; 8 nucleotides agree with TRBD2. The V gene end was trimmed by 4 bases and the J gene end by 2 bases; junction bases not matched to a gene: 5. The CDR3 contains 14 residues. Germline CDR1 is GTSNPN and CDR2 is SVGIG (reference sequence). The CDR3 coding sequence is TGTGCCTGGAATAGCGGGATACTCACAGATACGCAGTATTTT. Translating it yields CAWNSGILTDTQYF.

The rearrangement uses TRBV27 and TRBJ2-5; 9 bases are shared with TRBD1. The CDR3 has 14 amino acids. With 5 bases clipped from V and 5 bases from J, the junction kept 6 bases outside the gene matches. Germline assignment: CDR1 MNHEY and CDR2 SMNVEV (reference sequence). The CDR3 region is CASSGQGLGETQYF. The CDR3 DNA is TGTGCCAGCAGTGGACAGGGGCTTGGGGAGACCCAGTACTTC.

The rearrangement links TRBV5-4 to TRBJ2-7; D is perhaps TRBD1 or TRBD2 (6 bases each). Germline values: CDR1 SGHNT, CDR2 YYREEE (reference sequence). V was clipped by 0 bases and J by 6 bases, with 16 bases between them. This CDR3 has 15 amino acids. CDR3 protein: CASSLGGASEGEQYV. DNA of the CDR3: TGTGCCAGCAGCTTGGGGGGGGCGTCGGAAGGCGAGCAGTACGTC.

The chain couples TRBV4-1 to TRBJ1-1; 11 bases are shared with TRBD1. From germline, CDR1 is MGHRA and CDR2 YSYEKL. The CDR3 totals 18 residues. Trimming removed 4 bases from V and 3 bases from J; junction bases left unmatched: 13. In nucleotides, the CDR3 is TGCGCCAGCAGCCGATTGGACAGGGGGCGCGGGGGATACACTGAAGCTTTCTTT. This sequence encodes CASSRLDRGRGGYTEAFF.

This chain links TRBV11-2 with TRBJ2-7; the D is unclear. The germline V gene has CDR1 SGHAT and CDR2 FQNNGV. V lost 3 bases, J lost 6 bases, and 6 bases lay in between. There are 11 residues in the CDR3. The CDR3 DNA is TGTGCCAGCAGCTTGATGGGCGAGCAGTACGTC. This translates into CASSLMGEQYV.

This chain joins TRBV7-8 and TRBJ2-7, with a weak D call TRBD1 (5 bases). Germline V gene data show CDR1 as SGHVS and CDR2 as FQNEAQ. The CDR3 is 13 residues long. V was pared by 0 bases and J by 5 bases, with 8 bases between. CDR3 residues: CASSLAGVDEQYV. The CDR3 region has the DNA TGTGCCAGCAGCTTAGCAGGGGTGGACGAGCAGTACGTC.

The J gene is TRBJ2-1, the V gene TRBV14; the D is unclear. Trimming took 4 bases from V and 3 from J, leaving 4 bases between them. The CDR3 is made up of 12 amino acids. The germline V gene encodes CDR1 SGHDN and CDR2 FVKESK. This CDR3 reads CASSLDYNEQFF. The CDR3 nucleotides read TGTGCCAGCAGCCTCGACTACAATGAGCAGTTCTTC.

The chain employs TRBV5-8 and TRBJ1-2, with D perhaps matching TRBD1 (5 bases). In germline, CDR1 is SGHTS, CDR2 YDEGEE. V was clipped by 2 bases and J by 3 bases, with 23 bases between them. The length of the CDR3 is 18 residues. The CDR3 sequence is CASSLILFEGYSDYGYTF. CDR3 coding DNA: TGTGCCAGCAGCTTAATCCTTTTCGAGGGGTATAGTGACTATGGCTACACCTTC.

The V gene is TRBV19, the J gene TRBJ2-2, with D perhaps TRBD1 (8 bases). The CDR3 contains 15 residues. V lost 4 bases to trimming and J lost 5 bases, with 14 bases between them. Germline CDR1 is LNHDA and CDR2 is SQIVND (reference sequence). Here the CDR3 DNA reads TGTGCCAGTAGTACTACAGGGGGAGGGACCGGGGAGCTGTTTTTT. Amino acid sequence: CASSTTGGGTGELFF.

This chain links TRBV4-2 with TRBJ1-1, with unresolved D. The CDR3 sequence is 15 residues long. Trimming took 4 bases from V and 1 from J, leaving 13 bases between them. In germline, CDR1 is LGHNA, CDR2 YNFKEQ. The CDR3, as DNA: TGTGCCAGCAGCCCCCGAGCAGGATCGAACACTGAAGCTTTCTTT. It encodes CASSPRAGSNTEAFF.

The chain recombines TRBV4-1 with TRBJ2-1, with 10 nucleotides matching TRBD2. The V and J ends lost 2 bases and 7 bases, in that order; junction bases with no gene match: 11. This CDR3 contains 17 residues. The germline V gene has CDR1 MGHRA and CDR2 YSYEKL. The CDR3 protein is CASSQIFSGRLRNEQFF. The CDR3 bases are TGCGCCAGCAGCCAAATATTTAGCGGGAGGTTGAGGAATGAGCAGTTCTTC.

CDR3 sequence reads: CAISEARTSGRRSYNEQFF. The CDR3 coding sequence is TGTGCCATCAGTGAGGCCCGGACTAGCGGGAGGCGCTCCTACAATGAGCAGTTCTTC. This chain connects TRBV10-3 to TRBJ2-1; 14 nucleotides align to TRBD2. The junction had 6 bases not matched to a gene; V was cut back by 2 bases and J by 0 bases. Germline V gene lookup returns CDR1 ENHRY and CDR2 SYGVKD. The CDR3 extends over 19 amino acids.

This chain uses TRBV7-8 with TRBJ1-3; D uncertain. CDR1 and CDR2 (germline): SGHVS, FQNEAQ. CDR3 length equals 15 residues. Trimming left V 2 bases short and J 2 bases short, with 10 bases between. Here the CDR3 reads CASSLNPGPGNTIYF. CDR3 nucleotide sequence: TGTGCCAGCAGCTTAAATCCTGGTCCTGGAAACACCATATATTTT.

This sequence joins TRBV6-5 and TRBJ2-2; D gene ambiguous. V was clipped by 5 bases and J by 4 bases, with 5 bases between them. Germline V gives CDR1 MNHEY, CDR2 SVGAGI. The CDR3 runs to 12 residues. The CDR3 DNA is TGTGCCAGCAGTGTCCGCACCGGGGAGCTGTTTTTT. Translation gives CASSVRTGELFF.

V and J are TRBV18 and TRBJ1-2; D unresolved. This CDR3 region has 12 residues. CDR1 KGHSH and CDR2 LQKENI come from the germline V gene. V lost 3 bases to trimming and J lost 2 bases, with 4 bases between them. The CDR3 bases are TGTGCCAGCTCACCTTCCAACTATGGCTACACCTTC. Translated, it gives CASSPSNYGYTF.

The chain links TRBV2 to TRBJ2-1; 7 bases match TRBD2. Germline V CDR1 and CDR2: SNHLY, FYNNEI. CDR3 size: 16 residues. Losses at the gene ends were 6 bases for V and 0 bases for J; bases not matched to a gene: 8. The CDR3 loop is CASRRDYPSSYNEQFF. The DNA for the CDR3 is TGTGCCAGCAGGAGGGACTACCCGAGCTCCTACAATGAGCAGTTCTTC.

The V and J genes are TRBV2 and TRBJ2-5, with 7 bases identical to TRBD2. The CDR3 runs to 14 residues. The V and J ends lost 6 bases and 8 bases, in that order; junction bases with no gene match: 12. From germline, CDR1 is SNHLY and CDR2 FYNNEI. Here the CDR3 DNA reads TGTGCCAGCAGCGGGGAGGGTGTGAAGAGAACCCAGTACTTC. It encodes CASSGEGVKRTQYF.